This TCR beta chain was found in a study of human T cells and chemical hapten exposure. The overall study: Sensitization employed 2% DPC on about 2 cm by about 2 cm of upper inner arm skin. Recorded diagnoses among the mostly female patients were alopecia areata, totalis or universalis. Per-sample TCR yields varied mainly from small pooled library volume differences. Doses of diphenylcyclopropenone went to the patients' scalps weekly throughout the roughly 22-week study.

Stated time point: patch test 1, 2 weeks after DPC sensitization. Treatment described: therapeutic diphenylcyclopropenone sensitization with weekly scalp DPC. This clonotype was recorded many times. TCRdb re-derived calls from the RACE reads in MiXCR, one entry per CDR3 protein. The data contain 350,000 or so distinct CDR3 sequences, roughly 6.9% of them singletons. The V end lost 7 bases, the J end lost 4 bases, and 14 bases lay between the germline ends. The CDR3 contains 14 residues. From germline, CDR1 is MNHNS and CDR2 SASEGT. The source material was whole blood, sampled in connection with sensitization to the hapten diphenylcyclopropenone (DPC). The chain is built from TRBV6-1 and TRBJ1-3; no definite D call. The receptor was isolated from a woman in her late teens or twenties with alopecia areata. Some clones in this sample may be carry-over from other donors' samples. The CDR3 here is CASISLRLGNTIYF. The CDR3 coding sequence is TGTGCCAGCATCAGTCTCCGTCTCGGAAACACCATATATTTT.